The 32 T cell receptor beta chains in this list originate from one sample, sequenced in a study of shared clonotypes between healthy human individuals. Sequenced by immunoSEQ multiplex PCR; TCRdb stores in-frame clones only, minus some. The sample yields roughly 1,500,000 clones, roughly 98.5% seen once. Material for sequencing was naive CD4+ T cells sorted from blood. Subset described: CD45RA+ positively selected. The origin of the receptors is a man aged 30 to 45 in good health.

The CDR3 reads CATNSAGQGFTDTQYF. The CDR3 coding sequence is TGTGCCACCAACTCGGCGGGACAGGGTTTTACAGATACGCAGTATTTT. This chain connects TRBV28 to TRBJ2-3; 9 nucleotides line up with TRBD1. V shed 10 bases, J shed 3 bases, and the junction held 14 bases outside the gene matches. Germline CDR1 MDHEN, CDR2 SYDVKM. The CDR3 is made up of 16 amino acids.

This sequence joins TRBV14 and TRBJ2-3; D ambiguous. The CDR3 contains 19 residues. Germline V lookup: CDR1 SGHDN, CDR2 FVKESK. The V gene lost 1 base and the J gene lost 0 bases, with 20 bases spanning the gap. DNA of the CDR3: TGTGCCAGCAGCCAAGGGATTGCACAAAGTCTCTCTAGCACAGATACGCAGTATTTT. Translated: CASSQGIAQSLSSTDTQYF.

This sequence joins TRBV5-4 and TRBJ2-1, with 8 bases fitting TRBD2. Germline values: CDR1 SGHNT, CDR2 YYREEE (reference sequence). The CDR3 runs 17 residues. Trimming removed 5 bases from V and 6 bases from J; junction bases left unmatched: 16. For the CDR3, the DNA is TGTGCCAGCAGTCCTACAGGGAGAGGGACTAGTGGCAATGAGCAGTTCTTC. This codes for CASSPTGRGTSGNEQFF.

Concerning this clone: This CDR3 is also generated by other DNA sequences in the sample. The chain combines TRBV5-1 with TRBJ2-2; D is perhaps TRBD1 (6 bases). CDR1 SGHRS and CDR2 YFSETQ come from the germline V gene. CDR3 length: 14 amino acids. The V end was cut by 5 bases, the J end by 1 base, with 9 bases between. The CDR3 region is CASSLQGNTGELFF. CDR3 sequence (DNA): TGCGCCAGCAGTCTACAGGGGAACACCGGGGAGCTGTTTTTT.

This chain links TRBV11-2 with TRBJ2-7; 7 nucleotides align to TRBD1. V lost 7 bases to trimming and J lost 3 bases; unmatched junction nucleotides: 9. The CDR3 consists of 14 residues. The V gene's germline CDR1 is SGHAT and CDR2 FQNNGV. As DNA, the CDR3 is TGTGCCAGCATCAGCCAAGGGACAGACTACGAGCAGTACTTC. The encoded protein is CASISQGTDYEQYF. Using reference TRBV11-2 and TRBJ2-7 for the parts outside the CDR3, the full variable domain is EAGVAQSPRYKIIEKRQSVAFWCNPISGHATLYWYQQILGQGPKLLIQFQNNGVVDDSQLPKDRFSAERLKGVDSTLKIQPAKLEDSAVYLCASISQGTDYEQYFGPGTRLTVT.

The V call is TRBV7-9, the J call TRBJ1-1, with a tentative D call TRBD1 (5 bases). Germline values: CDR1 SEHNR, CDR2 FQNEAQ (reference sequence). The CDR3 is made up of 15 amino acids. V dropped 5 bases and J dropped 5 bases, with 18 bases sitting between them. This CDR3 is CASSPLGQGITEAFF. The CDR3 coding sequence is TGTGCCAGCAGCCCTCTAGGTCAGGGTATTACTGAAGCTTTCTTT.

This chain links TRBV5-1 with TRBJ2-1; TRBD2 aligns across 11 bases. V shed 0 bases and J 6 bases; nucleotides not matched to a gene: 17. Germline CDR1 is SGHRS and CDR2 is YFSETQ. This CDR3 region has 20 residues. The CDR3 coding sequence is TGCGCCAGCAGCTTGGGTTCCGCGCGTACTAGCGGGAGATTAACCAATGAGCAGTTCTTC. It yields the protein CASSLGSARTSGRLTNEQFF.

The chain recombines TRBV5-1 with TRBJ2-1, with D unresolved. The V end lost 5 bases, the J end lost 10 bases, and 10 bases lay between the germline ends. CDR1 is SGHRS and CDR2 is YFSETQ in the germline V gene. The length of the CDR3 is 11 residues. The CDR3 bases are TGCGCCAGCAGGGCCGGCGAGGAGCAGTTCTTC. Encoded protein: CASRAGEEQFF.

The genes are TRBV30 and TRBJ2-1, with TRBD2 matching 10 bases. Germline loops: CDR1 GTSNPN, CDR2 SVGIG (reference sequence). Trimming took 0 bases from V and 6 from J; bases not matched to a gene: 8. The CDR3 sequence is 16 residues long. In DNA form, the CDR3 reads TGTGCCTGGAGTGTACTTTTTGGGACTAGCGCCAATGAGCAGTTCTTC. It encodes CAWSVLFGTSANEQFF.

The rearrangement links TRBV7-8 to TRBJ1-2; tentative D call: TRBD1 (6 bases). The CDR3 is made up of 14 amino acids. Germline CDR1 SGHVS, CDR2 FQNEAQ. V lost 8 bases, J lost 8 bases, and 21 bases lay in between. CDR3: CASAPTGLEGGYTF. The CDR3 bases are TGTGCCAGCGCACCGACAGGCCTTGAGGGGGGCTACACCTTC.

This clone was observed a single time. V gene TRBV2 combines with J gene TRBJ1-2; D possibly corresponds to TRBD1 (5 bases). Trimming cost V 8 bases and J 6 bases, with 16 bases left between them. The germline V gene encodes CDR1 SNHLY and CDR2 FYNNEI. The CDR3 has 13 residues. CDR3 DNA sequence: TGTGCCAGCTGTTTGGGGGGGATGGATGGCTACACCTTC. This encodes CASCLGGMDGYTF.

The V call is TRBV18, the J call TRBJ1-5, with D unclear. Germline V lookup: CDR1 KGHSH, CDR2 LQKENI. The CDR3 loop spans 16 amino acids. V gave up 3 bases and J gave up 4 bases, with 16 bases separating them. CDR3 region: CASSPPGKGGNQPQHF. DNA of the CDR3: TGTGCCAGCTCACCCCCTGGGAAGGGAGGAAATCAGCCCCAGCATTTT.

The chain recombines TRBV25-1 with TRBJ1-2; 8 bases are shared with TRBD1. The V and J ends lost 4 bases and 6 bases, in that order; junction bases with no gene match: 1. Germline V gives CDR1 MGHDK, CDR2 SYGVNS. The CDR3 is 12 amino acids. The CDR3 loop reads CASSGTGNGYTF. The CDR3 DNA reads TGTGCCAGCAGTGGGACAGGGAATGGCTACACCTTC.

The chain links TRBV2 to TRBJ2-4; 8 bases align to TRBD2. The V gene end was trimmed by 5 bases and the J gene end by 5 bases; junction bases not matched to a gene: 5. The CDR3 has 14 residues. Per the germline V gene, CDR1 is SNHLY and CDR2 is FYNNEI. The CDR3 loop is CASSREGLENIQYF. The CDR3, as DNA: TGTGCCAGCAGTCGGGAGGGTTTGGAAAACATTCAGTACTTC.

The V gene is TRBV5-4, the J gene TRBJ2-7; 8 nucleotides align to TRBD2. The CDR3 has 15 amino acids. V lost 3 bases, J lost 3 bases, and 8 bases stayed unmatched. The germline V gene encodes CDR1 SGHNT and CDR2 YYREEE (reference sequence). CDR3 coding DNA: TGTGCCAGCAGCTCCGGGGAAGGGACTAGCTACGAGCAGTACTTC. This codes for CASSSGEGTSYEQYF.

The CDR3 DNA follows: TGTGCCAGCAGCTTTGCTCAGGGTAGTGAGACCCAGTACTTC. Its protein product is CASSFAQGSETQYF. The chain is built from TRBV7-2 and TRBJ2-5; TRBD1 might be the D (5 bases). CDR1 is SGHTA, CDR2 FQGNSA, per germline. The V and J ends lost 3 bases and 5 bases respectively, with 13 bases between them. The CDR3 has 14 residues.

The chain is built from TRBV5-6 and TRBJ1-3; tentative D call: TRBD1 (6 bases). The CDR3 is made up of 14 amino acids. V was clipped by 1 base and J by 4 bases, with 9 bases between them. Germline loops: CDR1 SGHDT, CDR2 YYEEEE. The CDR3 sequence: CASSLPRGGNTIYF. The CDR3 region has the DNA TGTGCCAGCAGCTTGCCCAGGGGAGGAAACACCATATATTTT. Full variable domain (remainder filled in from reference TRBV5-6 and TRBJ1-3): DAGVTQSPTHLIKTRGQQVTLRCSPKSGHDTVSWYQQALGQGPQFIFQYYEEEERQRGNFPDRFSGHQFPNYSSELNVNALLLGDSALYLCASSLPRGGNTIYFGEGSWLTVV.

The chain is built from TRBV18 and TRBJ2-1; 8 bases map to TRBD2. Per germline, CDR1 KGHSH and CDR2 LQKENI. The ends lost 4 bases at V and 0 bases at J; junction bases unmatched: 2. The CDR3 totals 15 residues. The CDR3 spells CASSQRESSYNEQFF. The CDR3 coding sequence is TGTGCCAGCTCACAGCGGGAGAGCTCCTACAATGAGCAGTTCTTC.

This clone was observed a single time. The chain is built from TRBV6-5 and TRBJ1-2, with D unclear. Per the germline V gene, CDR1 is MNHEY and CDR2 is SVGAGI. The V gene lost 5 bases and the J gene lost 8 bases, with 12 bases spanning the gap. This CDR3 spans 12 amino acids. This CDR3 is CASSDGDRGYTF. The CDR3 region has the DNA TGTGCCAGCAGTGACGGGGATCGGGGCTACACCTTC.

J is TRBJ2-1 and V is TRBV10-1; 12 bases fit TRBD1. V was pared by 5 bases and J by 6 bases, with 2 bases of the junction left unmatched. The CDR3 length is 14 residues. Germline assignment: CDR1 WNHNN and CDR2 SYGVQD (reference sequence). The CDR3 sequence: CASSRDRGRNEQFF. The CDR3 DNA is TGCGCCAGCAGTCGGGACAGGGGGCGCAATGAGCAGTTCTTC.

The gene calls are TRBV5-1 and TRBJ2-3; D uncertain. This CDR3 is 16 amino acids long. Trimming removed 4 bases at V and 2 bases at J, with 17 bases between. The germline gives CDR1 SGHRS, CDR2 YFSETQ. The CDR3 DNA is TGCGCCAGCAGCATAGGCCCGCTCAAATACACAGATACGCAGTATTTT. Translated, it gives CASSIGPLKYTDTQYF.

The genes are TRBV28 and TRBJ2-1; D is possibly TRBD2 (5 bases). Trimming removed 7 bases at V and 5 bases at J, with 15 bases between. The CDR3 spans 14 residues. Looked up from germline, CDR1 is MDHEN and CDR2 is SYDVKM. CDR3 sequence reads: CASKKGEINNEQFF. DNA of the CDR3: TGTGCCAGCAAGAAGGGAGAGATCAACAATGAGCAGTTCTTC.

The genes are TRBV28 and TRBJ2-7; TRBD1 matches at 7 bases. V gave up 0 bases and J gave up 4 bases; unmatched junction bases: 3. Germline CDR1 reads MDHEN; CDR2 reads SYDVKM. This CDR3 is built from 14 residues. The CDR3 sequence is CASSLWARGYEQYF. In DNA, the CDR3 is TGTGCCAGCAGTTTATGGGCCAGGGGGTACGAGCAGTACTTC.

Here the CDR3 reads CASSQEFTGELFF. As DNA, the CDR3 is TGTGCCAGCAGCCAAGAATTCACCGGGGAGCTGTTTTTT. V and J are TRBV14 and TRBJ2-2; D ambiguous. Germline CDR1 is SGHDN and CDR2 is FVKESK. The CDR3 runs 13 residues. The V end was cut by 0 bases, the J end by 4 bases, with 3 bases between. The entire variable domain, with the rest obtained from reference TRBV14 and TRBJ2-2, is as follows: EAGVTQFPSHSVIEKGQTVTLRCDPISGHDNLYWYRRVMGKEIKFLLHFVKESKQDESGMPNNRFLAERTGGTYSTLKVQPAELEDSGVYFCASSQEFTGELFFGEGSRLTVL.

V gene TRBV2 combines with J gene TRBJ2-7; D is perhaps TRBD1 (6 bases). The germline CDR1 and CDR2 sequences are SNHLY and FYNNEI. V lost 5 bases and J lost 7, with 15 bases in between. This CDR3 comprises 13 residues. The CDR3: CASSQGSLGEQYF. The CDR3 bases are TGTGCCAGCAGTCAGGGGTCCCTTGGGGAGCAGTACTTC.

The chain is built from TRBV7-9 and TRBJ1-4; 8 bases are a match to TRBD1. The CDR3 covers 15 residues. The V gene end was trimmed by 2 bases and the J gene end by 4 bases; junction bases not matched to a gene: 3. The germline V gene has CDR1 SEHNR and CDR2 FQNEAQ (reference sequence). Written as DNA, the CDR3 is TGTGCCAGCAGCTTACAGGGGGCTATTAATGAAAAACTGTTTTTT. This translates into CASSLQGAINEKLFF.

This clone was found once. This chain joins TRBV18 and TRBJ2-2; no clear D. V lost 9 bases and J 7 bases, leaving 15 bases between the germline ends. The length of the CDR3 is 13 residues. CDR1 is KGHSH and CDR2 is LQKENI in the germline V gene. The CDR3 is CASLERRHGELFF. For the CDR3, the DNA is TGTGCCAGTCTGGAACGAAGGCACGGGGAGCTGTTTTTT.

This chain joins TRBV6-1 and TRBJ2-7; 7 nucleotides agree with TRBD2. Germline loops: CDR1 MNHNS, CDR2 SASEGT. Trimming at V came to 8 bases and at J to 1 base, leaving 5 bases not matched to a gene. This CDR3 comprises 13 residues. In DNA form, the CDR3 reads TGTGCCAGCGGCGGGCGGGGGTCCTACGAGCAGTACTTC. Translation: CASGGRGSYEQYF.

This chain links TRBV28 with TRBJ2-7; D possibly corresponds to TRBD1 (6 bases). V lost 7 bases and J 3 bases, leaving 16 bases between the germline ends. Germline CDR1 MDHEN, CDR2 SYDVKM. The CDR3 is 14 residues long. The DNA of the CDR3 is TGTGCCAGCAAAGCGCCGGGACAACTCTACGAGCAGTACTTC. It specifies CASKAPGQLYEQYF.

CDR3 nucleotide sequence: TGTGCCAGCAGCTTAGGACTAGCGGGCTCGCAGTTCTTC. Translating it yields CASSLGLAGSQFF. This chain links TRBV7-8 with TRBJ2-1, with TRBD2 matching over 10 bases. The CDR3 runs 13 residues. In germline, CDR1 is SGHVS, CDR2 FQNEAQ. After removal of 1 base from V and 12 bases from J, the junction contained 3 bases not matched to a gene.

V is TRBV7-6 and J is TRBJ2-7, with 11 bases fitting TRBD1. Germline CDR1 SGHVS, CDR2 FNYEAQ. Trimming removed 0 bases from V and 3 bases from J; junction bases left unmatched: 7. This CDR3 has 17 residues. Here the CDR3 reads CASSLAPGGTGGYEQYF. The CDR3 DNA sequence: TGTGCCAGCAGCTTAGCTCCCGGGGGGACAGGGGGCTACGAGCAGTACTTC.

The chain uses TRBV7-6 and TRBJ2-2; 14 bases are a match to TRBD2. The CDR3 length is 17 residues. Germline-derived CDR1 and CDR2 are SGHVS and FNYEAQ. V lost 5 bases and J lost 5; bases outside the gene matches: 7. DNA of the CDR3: TGTGCCAGCAGCCCTGGACTAGCGGGAGGTTTGACCGGGGAGCTGTTTTTT. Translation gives CASSPGLAGGLTGELFF.